The clone carrying this TCR beta chain showed up many times. Antigen specificity is unknown. These data belong to a study of Graves' ophthalmopathy and Graves' hyperthyroidism. What supplied the PBMCs was approximately 10 ml of fresh peripheral blood. Study observations and caveats: Both an approximately 68% sensitivity and a roughly 75% specificity characterized the model's predictions of ophthalmopathy progression. Among expanded thyroid clonotypes above 0.001 frequency, most also occurred in blood.

Amplification of TCR beta CDR3 regions used RNA transcripts. The workflow started with a first-round RT-PCR run with HTBI primers and then moved on to a second-round multiplex PCR. TCRdb re-analysed the multiplex PCR reads in MiXCR, keeping a single row per CDR3 protein. The sample has hundreds of thousands of distinct CDR3 sequences; 15% are singletons. The receptor comes from a young woman with stable Graves' hyperthyroidism. Material for sequencing was peripheral blood.

CDR3 coding DNA: TGTGCCAGCAGTGAATCCCCGATCCAAGAGACCCAGTACTTC. Translating it yields CASSESPIQETQYF. This rearrangement joins TRBV6-1 to TRBJ2-5; D uncertain. The CDR3 runs to 14 residues. The V gene's germline CDR1 is MNHNS and CDR2 SASEGT. V was shortened by 2 bases and J by 1 base, with 8 bases between the two germline ends.